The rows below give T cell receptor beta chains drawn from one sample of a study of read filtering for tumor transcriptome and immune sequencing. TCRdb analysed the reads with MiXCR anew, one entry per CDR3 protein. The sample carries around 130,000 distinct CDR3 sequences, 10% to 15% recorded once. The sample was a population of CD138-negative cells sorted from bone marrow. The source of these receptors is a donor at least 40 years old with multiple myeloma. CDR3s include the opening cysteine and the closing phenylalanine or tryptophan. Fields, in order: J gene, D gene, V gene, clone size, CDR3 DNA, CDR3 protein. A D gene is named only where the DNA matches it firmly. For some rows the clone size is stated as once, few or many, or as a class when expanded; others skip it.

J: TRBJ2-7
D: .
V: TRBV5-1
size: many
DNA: TGCGCCAGCAGCTTGGAGGGGCGGGCGCGCGAGCAGTACTTC
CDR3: CASSLEGRAREQYF

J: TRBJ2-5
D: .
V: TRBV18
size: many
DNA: TGTGCCAGCTCACCACAGGGAGTGGAGACCCAGTACTTC
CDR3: CASSPQGVETQYF

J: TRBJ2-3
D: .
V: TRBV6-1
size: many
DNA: TGTGCCAGCACACAGGGTACCACAGATACGCAGTATTTT
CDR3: CASTQGTTDTQYF

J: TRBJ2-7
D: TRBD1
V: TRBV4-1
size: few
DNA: TGCGCCAGCAGCCCCGGACAGGGATCGAGTTACGAGCAGTACTTC
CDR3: CASSPGQGSSYEQYF

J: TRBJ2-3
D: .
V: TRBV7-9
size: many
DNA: TGTGCCAGCAGCTTAGACGGACACCCCACAGATACGCAGTATTTT
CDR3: CASSLDGHPTDTQYF

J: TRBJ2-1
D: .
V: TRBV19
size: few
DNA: TGTGCCAGTGGCCAGGCGAACAATGAGCAGTTCTTC
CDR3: CASGQANNEQFF

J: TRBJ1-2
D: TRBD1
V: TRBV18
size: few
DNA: TGTGCCAGCTCTCCTACAGGGGATGGCTACACCTTC
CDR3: CASSPTGDGYTF

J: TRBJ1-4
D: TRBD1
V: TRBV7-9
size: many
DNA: TGTGCCAGCAGCCCCCAAGGGACAGAGAATGAAAAACTGTTTTTT
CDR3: CASSPQGTENEKLFF

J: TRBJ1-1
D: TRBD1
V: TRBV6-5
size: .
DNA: TGTGCCAGCAGTACCAGACAGGGGAACACTGAAGCTTCCTTT
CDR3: CASSTRQGNTEASF

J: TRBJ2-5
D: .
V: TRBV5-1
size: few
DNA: TGCGCCAGCAGCATATCAGGGCTGGAGACCCAGTACTTC
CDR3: CASSISGLETQYF

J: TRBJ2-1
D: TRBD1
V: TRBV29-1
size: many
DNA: TGCAGCGTGAGTAACAGGGGTCCCTCCTACAATGAGCAGTTCTTC
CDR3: CSVSNRGPSYNEQFF

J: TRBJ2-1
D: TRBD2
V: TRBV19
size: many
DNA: TGTGCCAGTAGTATAGCAAGCGGGAGGTTTAATGAGCAGTTCTTC
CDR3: CASSIASGRFNEQFF

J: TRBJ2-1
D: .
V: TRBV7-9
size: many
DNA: TGTGCCAGCAGCGCTACACTCAATGAGCAGTTCTTC
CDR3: CASSATLNEQFF

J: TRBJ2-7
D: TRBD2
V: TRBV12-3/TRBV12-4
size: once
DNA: TGTGCCAGCAGTTTGATAGGCGGGAGGGCCTTCTACGAGCAGTACTTC
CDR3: CASSLIGGRAFYEQYF

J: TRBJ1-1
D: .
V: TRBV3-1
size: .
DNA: TGTGCCAGCAGCCACGGGATTCTGAACACTGAAGCTTTCTTT
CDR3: CASSHGILNTEAFF

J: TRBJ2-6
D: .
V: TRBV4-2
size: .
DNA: TGTGCCAGCAGCCAAGGGGACGGGGTTCCTTCTGGGGCCAACGTCCTGACTTTC
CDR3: CASSQGDGVPSGANVLTF

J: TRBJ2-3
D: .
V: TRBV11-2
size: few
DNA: TGTGCCAGCAGCTCAACAGGGTCAGATACGCGGTACTTT
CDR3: CASSSTGSDTRYF

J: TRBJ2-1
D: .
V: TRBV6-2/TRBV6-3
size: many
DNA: TGTGCCAGCAGGGATAGCCCAGAGGGAGAGCAGTTCTTC
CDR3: CASRDSPEGEQFF

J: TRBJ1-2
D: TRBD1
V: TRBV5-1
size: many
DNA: TGCGCCAGCAGCTTAGGGACAGACTCACATGGCTACACCTTC
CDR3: CASSLGTDSHGYTF